The 10 T cell receptor beta chains below all came from one sample that was sequenced in a study of radiation and T cells in renal cell carcinoma. Time point indicated: blood 2 weeks post-SBRT. Noted treatment: 15 Gy SBRT to primary tumor, nephrectomy 4 weeks later. The assay was immunoSEQ multiplex PCR, and TCRdb's table has in-frame clones only and misses some. Here the sample spans about 150,000 clones, roughly 87% being singletons. The material sequenced was blood, taken from a patient whose treatment included radiotherapy and nephrectomy. The receptors were sampled from a woman in her fifties or sixties with renal cell carcinoma.

V gene TRBV7-2 combines with J gene TRBJ1-6; 9 bases line up with TRBD1. The germline gives CDR1 SGHTA, CDR2 FQGNSA. Trimming removed 5 bases from V and 9 bases from J; junction bases left unmatched: 8. The CDR3 length is 15 residues. The CDR3 nucleotides are TGTGCCAGCAGCGCTTCGTCGACAGGGGGTTCACCCCTCCACTTT. This codes for CASSASSTGGSPLHF.

The V and J genes are TRBV19 and TRBJ2-7; D may be TRBD1 or TRBD2 (6 bases each). Germline values: CDR1 LNHDA, CDR2 SQIVND (reference sequence). The V gene lost 5 bases and the J gene lost 0 bases, with 20 bases spanning the gap. The CDR3 contains 17 residues. CDR3 protein: CASSLSRGTLSSYEQYF. CDR3 DNA sequence: TGTGCCAGTAGTTTATCTCGGGGGACACTGAGCTCCTACGAGCAGTACTTC.

The rearrangement joins TRBV5-1 to TRBJ2-6, with D unclear. The V end was cut by 6 bases, the J end by 4 bases, with 8 bases between. Germline V gene data show CDR1 as SGHRS and CDR2 as YFSETQ. The CDR3 consists of 13 residues. The CDR3 here is CASTKSGANVLTF. The CDR3 region has the DNA TGCGCCAGCACTAAGTCCGGGGCCAACGTCCTGACTTTC.

This clone was found once. J is TRBJ1-1 and V is TRBV9, with D unresolved. Germline V lookup: CDR1 SGDLS, CDR2 YYNGEE. The V end lost 3 bases, the J end lost 1 base, and 4 bases lay between the germline ends. The CDR3 contains 12 residues. The CDR3 spells CASSGANTEAFF. CDR3 in DNA: TGTGCCAGCAGCGGGGCGAACACTGAAGCTTTCTTT.

This clone was detected once. This sequence joins TRBV10-1 and TRBJ1-1, with a weak D call TRBD1 (6 bases). Trimming stripped 4 bases from V and 4 bases from J, with 10 bases between. Germline assignment: CDR1 WNHNN and CDR2 SYGVQD (reference sequence). The CDR3 totals 13 residues. The CDR3 bases are TGCGCCAGCAGTGCAAGGGGGTCCACTGAAGCTTTCTTT. It codes for CASSARGSTEAFF.

V and J are TRBV5-1 and TRBJ2-5, with D hard to call. Trimming removed 4 bases at V and 2 bases at J, with 15 bases between. The CDR3 sequence is 15 residues long. Germline CDR1 is SGHRS and CDR2 is YFSETQ. As DNA, the CDR3 is TGCGCCAGCAGCCCCTGGAAGCCTGGACAAGAGACCCAGTACTTC. Amino acid sequence: CASSPWKPGQETQYF.

The chain recombines TRBV11-3 with TRBJ2-5; 9 bases are shared with TRBD2. Germline lookup yields CDR1 SGHNT and CDR2 YENEEA. V lost 0 bases, J lost 5 bases, and 10 bases stayed unmatched. The CDR3 runs to 17 residues. This CDR3 reads CASSLDGPSGDVETQYF. The CDR3 DNA reads TGTGCCAGCAGCTTAGATGGTCCTAGCGGGGATGTGGAGACCCAGTACTTC.

The rearrangement uses TRBV9 and TRBJ2-7; 9 nucleotides line up with TRBD1. Germline-derived CDR1 and CDR2 are SGDLS and YYNGEE. V dropped 2 bases and J dropped 6; count of bases not matched to a gene: 9. The CDR3 totals 15 residues. CDR3 bases: TGTGCCAGCAGCGTCTCCGGGACAGGGAGGCTCGAGCAGTACTTC. Encoded protein: CASSVSGTGRLEQYF.

The chain has TRBV19 and TRBJ2-3; TRBD1 agrees at 7 bases. Germline CDR1 is LNHDA and CDR2 is SQIVND (reference sequence). V lost 0 bases to trimming and J lost 2 bases; unmatched junction nucleotides: 2. CDR3 size: 15 residues. The CDR3 region is CASSIDRGYTDTQYF. CDR3 nucleotide sequence: TGTGCCAGTAGTATAGACAGGGGGTACACAGATACGCAGTATTTT.

This clone occurred a few times. This chain connects TRBV7-9 to TRBJ1-6, with no clear D. Trimming took 1 base from V and 6 from J, leaving 10 bases between them. The CDR3 consists of 15 residues. Per germline, CDR1 SEHNR and CDR2 FQNEAQ (reference sequence). CDR3 in DNA: TGTGCCAGCAGCTTAGTGCTCAGCCCTAATTCACCCCTCCACTTT. Its translation: CASSLVLSPNSPLHF.